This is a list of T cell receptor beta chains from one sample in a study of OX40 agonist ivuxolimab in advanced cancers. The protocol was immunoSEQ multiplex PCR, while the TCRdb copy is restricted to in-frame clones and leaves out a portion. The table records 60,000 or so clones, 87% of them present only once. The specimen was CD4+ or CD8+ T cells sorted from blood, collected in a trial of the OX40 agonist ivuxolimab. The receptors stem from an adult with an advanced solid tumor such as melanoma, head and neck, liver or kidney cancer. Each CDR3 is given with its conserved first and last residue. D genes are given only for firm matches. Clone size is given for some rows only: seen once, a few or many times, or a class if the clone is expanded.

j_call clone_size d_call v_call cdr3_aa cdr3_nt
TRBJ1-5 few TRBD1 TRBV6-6 CASRTGGLNQPQHF TGTGCCAGCAGGACAGGGGGACTCAATCAGCCCCAGCATTTT
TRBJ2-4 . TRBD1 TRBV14 CASSQGQVFNIQYF TGTGCCAGCAGCCAGGGACAGGTGTTTAACATTCAGTACTTC
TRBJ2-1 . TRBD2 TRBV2 CASSEGLAGSNEQFF TGTGCCAGCAGTGAAGGGCTAGCGGGATCGAATGAGCAGTTCTTC
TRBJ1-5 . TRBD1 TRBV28 CASRSDRGAKPQHF TGTGCCAGCAGATCTGACAGGGGCGCTAAGCCCCAGCATTTT
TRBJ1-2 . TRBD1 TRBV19 CASSFRDRVNYGYTF TGTGCCAGTAGCTTCCGGGACAGGGTAAACTATGGCTACACCTTC
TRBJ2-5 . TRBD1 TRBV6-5 CASSYSTGGIETQYF TGTGCCAGCAGTTACTCGACAGGGGGCATTGAGACCCAGTACTTC
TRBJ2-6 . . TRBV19 CASRGDSSGANVLTF TGTGCCAGTCGGGGGGACAGCTCTGGGGCCAACGTCCTGACTTTC
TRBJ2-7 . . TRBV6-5 CASTRDGLGLYEQYF TGTGCCAGCACCCGGGACGGCCTGGGTCTCTACGAGCAGTACTTC
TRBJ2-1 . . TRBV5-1 CASSLGGSLSSYNEQFF TGCGCCAGCAGCTTGGGGGGGTCCCTGAGCTCCTACAATGAGCAGTTCTTC
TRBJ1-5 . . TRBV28 CASTMTNWEWKPQHF TGTGCCAGCACCATGACCAATTGGGAGTGGAAGCCCCAGCATTTT
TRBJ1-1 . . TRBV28 CASSLVQTTEAFF TGTGCCAGCAGTTTGGTACAGACCACTGAAGCTTTCTTT
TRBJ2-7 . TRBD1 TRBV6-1 CASSDPGQGANPLFTEQYF TGTGCCAGCAGTGACCCCGGACAGGGAGCAAACCCACTCTTTACGGAGCAGTACTTC
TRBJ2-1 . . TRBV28 CASRAPGPRNNEQFF TGTGCCAGCAGAGCCCCGGGGCCCAGAAACAATGAGCAGTTCTTC
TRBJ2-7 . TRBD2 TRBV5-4 CASSSSRSGGSREQYF TGTGCCAGCAGCTCATCCCGGTCGGGAGGTTCCCGCGAGCAGTACTTC
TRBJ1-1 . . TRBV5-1 CASSFMWSGNTEAFF TGCGCCAGCAGCTTCATGTGGTCTGGGAACACTGAAGCTTTCTTT
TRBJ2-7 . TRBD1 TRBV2 CASSPGTGRDEQYF TGTGCCAGCAGTCCCGGGACAGGGCGGGACGAGCAGTACTTC
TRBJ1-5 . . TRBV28 CASSLAGHQPQHF TGTGCCAGCAGTTTAGCTGGGCATCAGCCCCAGCATTTT
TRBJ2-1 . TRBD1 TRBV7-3 CASSLALNRGPYNEQFF TGTGCCAGCAGCTTAGCCCTTAACAGGGGTCCCTACAATGAGCAGTTCTTC
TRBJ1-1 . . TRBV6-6 CASSDRTYTEAFF TGTGCCAGCAGTGACAGGACGTACACTGAAGCTTTCTTT
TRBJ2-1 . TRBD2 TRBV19 CASSIKNWGGNNEQFF TGTGCCAGTAGTATCAAAAATTGGGGGGGGAACAATGAGCAGTTCTTC
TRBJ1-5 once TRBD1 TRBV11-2 CASSLDRTGALSNQPQHF TGTGCCAGCAGCTTAGACAGGACAGGGGCTTTGAGCAATCAGCCCCAGCATTTT
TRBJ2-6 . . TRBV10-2 CASRDPTGSGANVLTF TGCGCCAGCAGAGATCCAACAGGCTCTGGGGCCAACGTCCTGACTTTC
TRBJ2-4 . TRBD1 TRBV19 CASSTGTGGKNIQYF TGTGCCAGTAGTACCGGGACAGGGGGCAAAAACATTCAGTACTTC
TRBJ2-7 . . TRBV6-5 CASSTQLPLTYEQYF TGTGCCAGCAGCACACAGCTCCCCCTGACCTACGAGCAGTACTTC
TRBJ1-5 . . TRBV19 CASSIGGWDQPQHF TGTGCCAGTAGTATCGGTGGATGGGATCAGCCCCAGCATTTT
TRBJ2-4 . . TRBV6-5 CASSAGVYSIQYF TGTGCCAGCAGTGCAGGGGTGTATAGCATTCAGTACTTC
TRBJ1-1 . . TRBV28 CASRGAYTEAFF TGTGCCAGCAGAGGTGCGTACACTGAAGCTTTCTTT
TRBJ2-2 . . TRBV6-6 CASSWFTGELFF TGTGCCAGCAGTTGGTTCACCGGGGAGCTGTTTTTT
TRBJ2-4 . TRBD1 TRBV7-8 CASSPSTGVNIQYF TGTGCCAGCAGCCCCTCCACAGGGGTGAACATTCAGTACTTC
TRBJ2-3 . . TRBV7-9 CASTLAAASTDTQYF TGTGCCAGCACCCTGGCAGCTGCTAGCACAGATACGCAGTATTTT
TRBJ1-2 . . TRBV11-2 CASTNLLGGEGYTF TGTGCCAGCACTAACCTGTTGGGGGGGGAGGGCTACACCTTC
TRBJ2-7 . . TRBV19 CASSINGGTEQYF TGTGCCAGTAGTATAAACGGGGGTACCGAGCAGTACTTC
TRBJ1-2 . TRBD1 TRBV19 CASSIGGDRLDYGYTF TGTGCCAGTAGTATAGGCGGGGACAGGCTGGACTATGGCTACACCTTC
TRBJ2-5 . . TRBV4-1 CASSQDWAPHF TGCGCCAGCAGCCAAGACTGGGCGCCCCACTTC
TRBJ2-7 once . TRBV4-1 CASSPQVTYEQYF TGCGCCAGCAGCCCGCAGGTTACCTACGAGCAGTACTTC
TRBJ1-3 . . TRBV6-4 CASSDSSGDFSGNTIYF TGTGCCAGCAGTGACTCTTCCGGGGACTTCTCTGGAAACACCATATATTTT
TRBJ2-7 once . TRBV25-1 CASSEYKGSEQYF TGTGCCAGCAGTGAATATAAAGGGAGCGAGCAGTACTTC
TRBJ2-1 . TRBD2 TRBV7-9 CASSQTTQLAGGHNEQFF TGTGCCAGCAGCCAGACTACCCAACTAGCGGGAGGGCACAATGAGCAGTTCTTC
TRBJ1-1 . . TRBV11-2 CASSLIGDTEAFF TGTGCCAGCAGCTTAATAGGGGACACTGAAGCTTTCTTT
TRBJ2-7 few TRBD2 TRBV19 CASSISGNYEQYF TGTGCCAGTAGTATTAGCGGGAACTACGAGCAGTACTTC
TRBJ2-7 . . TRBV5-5 CASSFLSGMFAYEQYF TGTGCCAGCAGCTTTTTATCGGGAATGTTTGCCTACGAGCAGTACTTC
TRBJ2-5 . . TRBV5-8 CASSRQQETQYF TGTGCCAGCAGCCGGCAGCAAGAGACCCAGTACTTC
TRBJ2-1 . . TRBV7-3 CASSFFVGEQFF TGTGCCAGCAGCTTTTTCGTTGGTGAGCAGTTCTTC
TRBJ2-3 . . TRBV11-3 CASTISVLSTDTQYF TGTGCCAGCACCATTAGCGTATTGAGCACAGATACGCAGTATTTT